A selection of T cell receptor beta chains follows, all from one sample in a study of cytomegalovirus exposure and HLA in healthy donors. Sequencing was performed with immunoSEQ multiplex PCR; in TCRdb, only in-frame clones are kept and a portion is missing. The sample holds about 160,000 clones, about four fifths seen once. The sequenced sample consisted of PBMCs. These receptors were obtained from a woman aged 45-65 years in good health and CMV-seronegative. CDR3s include the opening cysteine and the closing phenylalanine or tryptophan. The D gene is left open where the match is weak. Clone size is given for some rows only: seen once, a few or many times, or a class if the clone is expanded.

>TRBJ2-2|TRBV5-5|.|.
TGTGCCAGCAGCTTGGGGCAGGTCCCCGGGGAGCTGTTTTTT
CASSLGQVPGELFF
>TRBJ2-1|TRBV6-5|.|.
TGTGCCAGCAGTAACCAGGGGTACGAGCAGTTCTTC
CASSNQGYEQFF
>TRBJ1-5|TRBV10-3|.|.
TGTGCCACCCAACTCGGGCGGGATGCACGGGCCCAGCATTTT
CATQLGRDARAQHF
>TRBJ2-7|TRBV9|few|TRBD2
TGTGCCAGCAGCGTAACTAGCGGGAGTGCCTACGAGCAGTACTTC
CASSVTSGSAYEQYF
>TRBJ1-2|TRBV11-2|.|.
TGTGCCAGCAGCTTTTCGCAGGGCTACTATGGCTACACCTTC
CASSFSQGYYGYTF
>TRBJ1-4|TRBV2|once|.
TGTGCCAGCAGTGACTGGGCAGAAGTGGGTGAAAAACTGTTTTTT
CASSDWAEVGEKLFF
>TRBJ2-7|TRBV9|few|.
TGTGCCAGCAGCGTCGGTCCTGACAACGATTACGAGCAGTACTTC
CASSVGPDNDYEQYF
>TRBJ2-2|TRBV27|.|TRBD2
TGTGCCAGCAGGGGGGGGAGGAACACCGGGGAGCTGTTTTTT
CASRGGRNTGELFF
>TRBJ1-3|TRBV28|.|.
TGTGCCAGCAGTTTATCTCTGGGGAGCGGAAACACCATATATTTT
CASSLSLGSGNTIYF
>TRBJ2-3|TRBV25-1|few|TRBD2
TGTGCCAGCAGTGAAGAGGCTAGCGGGGTGGGGGATACGCAGTATTTT
CASSEEASGVGDTQYF
>TRBJ2-5|TRBV9|.|TRBD2
TGTGCCAGCAGCCCCCGTCAGGGAGGGTACCAAGAGACCCAGTACTTC
CASSPRQGGYQETQYF
>TRBJ1-2|TRBV5-4|.|.
TGTGCCAGCAGCTCCCATCGGGGGGCCGGCGGCTACACCTTC
CASSSHRGAGGYTF
>TRBJ2-1|TRBV27|.|.
TGTGCCAGCAGTTTCATACCAAACGCGCGAAATGAGCAGTTCTTC
CASSFIPNARNEQFF
>TRBJ2-7|TRBV29-1|.|.
TGCAGCGTCGGTGCTTCCACAGGGTGGCACGAGCAGTACTTC
CSVGASTGWHEQYF
>TRBJ2-2|TRBV6-1|.|.
TGTGCCAGCAGTGAAGTAAGGGGCAGGGGTGCCGGGGAGCTGTTTTTT
CASSEVRGRGAGELFF
>TRBJ1-1|TRBV5-6|.|.
TGTGCCAGCAGCACCCCGCGGGGCAAATTGGACACTGAAGCTTTCTTT
CASSTPRGKLDTEAFF
>TRBJ1-1|TRBV6-1|.|TRBD1
TGTGCCAGCAAGAGGGACAGGGTAACGAACACTGAAGCTTTCTTT
CASKRDRVTNTEAFF
>TRBJ2-3|TRBV7-6|.|.
TGTGCCAGCAGCCAGGTGGAAGATACGCAGTATTTT
CASSQVEDTQYF
>TRBJ2-3|TRBV9|.|TRBD2
TGTGCCAGCAGCCCCCTCCCTAGCGGGGGGACGGCAGATACGCAGTATTTT
CASSPLPSGGTADTQYF